This T cell receptor (beta chain) stems from a study of T cells in Graves' hyperthyroidism and ophthalmopathy. The investigators amplified TCR beta CDR3 regions from RNA transcripts. Initially, a first-round RT-PCR of the TCR CDR3 employed the HTBI primer set. TCRdb itself ran the multiplex PCR reads through MiXCR, one entry per CDR3 protein. The sample records about half a million distinct CDR3 sequences, approximately 20% being singletons. CDR3 size: 15 residues. Points on this clonotype: Its antigen is unidentified.

Study-level findings and limits: Appearing also in blood were most of the thyroid clonotypes expanded above 0.001. Separating ophthalmopathy from stable hyperthyroidism was achieved by a 13 V-J model.

The chain is built from TRBV12-3 or TRBV12-4 and TRBJ2-2; possibly TRBD1 for D (6 bases). The J call is doubtful: the DNA matches TRBJ1-1 better. Specimen: blood. This TCR was sampled from a man in his forties with Graves' ophthalmopathy. The CDR3 reads CASSPRTDRGSGAFF. CDR3 nucleotide sequence: TGTGCCAGCAGTCCCAGGACAGACCGGGGGTCGGGAGCTTTCTTT.